This T cell receptor (beta chain) was sequenced in a study of cytomegalovirus exposure and HLA in healthy donors. This CDR3 spans 14 amino acids. Germline loops: CDR1 MRHNA, CDR2 SNTAGT. The V end lost 0 bases, the J end lost 7 bases, and 10 bases lay between the germline ends. Study results and limitations: Associated with HLA alleles at 0.05 false discovery rate in a later analysis were about 17,000 TCR beta sequences. A later analysis linked a missense variant in DCLRE1C to the trimming of TCR beta V and J genes.

As concerns this clone: What it binds is not known.

The primer mix had 60 Vbeta and 13 Jbeta primers. Methods used by the authors: Later, an analysis found around 77 million unique TCR beta chains, and about 10 million of these were shared. TCRdb's table, derived via immunoSEQ multiplex PCR, lists solely in-frame clones and lacks some. V, J and clone size are those of that table, while D and trimming were read from the DNA. This repertoire includes 100,000 to 150,000 clones. Sequencing input: PBMCs. The rearrangement uses TRBV6-4 and TRBJ2-1; a weak D match, TRBD2 (5 bases). The TCR sequence derives from a man aged 40-55 years in good health and CMV-seronegative. The CDR3 nucleotides read TGTGCCAGCAGTGACTCTCCTAGCCTGAATGAGCAGTTCTTC. Translated, it gives CASSDSPSLNEQFF.